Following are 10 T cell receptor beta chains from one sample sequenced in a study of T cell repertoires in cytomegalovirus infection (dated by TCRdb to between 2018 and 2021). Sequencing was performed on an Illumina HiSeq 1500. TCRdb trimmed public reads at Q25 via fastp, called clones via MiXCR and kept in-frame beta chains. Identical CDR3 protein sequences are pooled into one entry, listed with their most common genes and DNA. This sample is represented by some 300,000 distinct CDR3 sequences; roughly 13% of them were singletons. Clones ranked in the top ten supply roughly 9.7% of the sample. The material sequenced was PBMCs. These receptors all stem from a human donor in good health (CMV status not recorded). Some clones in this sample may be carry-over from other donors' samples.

CDR3: CASRKRQANYGYTF. In DNA, the CDR3 is TGTGCCAGCAGAAAAAGACAGGCGAACTATGGCTACACCTTC. The V and J genes are TRBV6-9 and TRBJ1-2; tentative D call: TRBD1 (6 bases). V was trimmed by 6 bases and J by 2 bases, leaving 13 bases between them. This CDR3 has 14 amino acids. The germline V gene has CDR1 MNHGY and CDR2 SVAAGI.

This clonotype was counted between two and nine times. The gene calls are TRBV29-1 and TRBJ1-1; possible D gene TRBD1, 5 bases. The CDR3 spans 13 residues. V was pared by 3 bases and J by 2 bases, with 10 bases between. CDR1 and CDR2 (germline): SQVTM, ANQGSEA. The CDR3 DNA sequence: TGCAGCGTTGATGTGGGGGGTAACACTGAAGCTTTCTTT. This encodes CSVDVGGNTEAFF.

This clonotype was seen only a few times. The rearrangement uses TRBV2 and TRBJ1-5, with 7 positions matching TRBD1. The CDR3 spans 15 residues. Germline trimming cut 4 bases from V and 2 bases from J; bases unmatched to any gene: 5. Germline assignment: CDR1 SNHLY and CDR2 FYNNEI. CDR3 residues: CASSGQGWGNQPQHF. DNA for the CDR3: TGTGCCAGCAGTGGACAGGGTTGGGGCAATCAGCCCCAGCATTTT.

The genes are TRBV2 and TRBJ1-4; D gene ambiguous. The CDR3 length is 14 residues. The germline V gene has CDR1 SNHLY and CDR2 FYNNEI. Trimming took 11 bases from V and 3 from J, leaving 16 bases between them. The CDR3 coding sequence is TGTGCCCCCGACGGGATCTGCTCTAATGAAAAACTGTTTTTT. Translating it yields CAPDGICSNEKLFF.

The CDR3 here is CATSRDLAGGFAGELFF. The CDR3 coding sequence is TGTGCCACCAGCAGAGACCTAGCGGGAGGGTTCGCCGGGGAGCTGTTTTTT. The chain uses TRBV15 and TRBJ2-2; 12 bases fit TRBD2. Trimming at V came to 0 bases and at J to 6 bases, leaving 5 bases not matched to a gene. The CDR3 consists of 17 residues. CDR1 is LNHNV and CDR2 is YYDKDF in the germline V gene (reference sequence).

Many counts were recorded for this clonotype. The DNA of the CDR3 is TGTGCCAGCAGCCTTACTAGCGGGGCTTACTACGAGCAGTACTTC. Amino acids: CASSLTSGAYYEQYF. The V call is TRBV7-2, the J call TRBJ2-7; 10 nucleotides align to TRBD2. In germline, CDR1 is SGHTA, CDR2 FQGNSA. CDR3 length: 15 residues. Unmatched junction bases numbered 7, after V lost 5 bases and J lost 3 bases.

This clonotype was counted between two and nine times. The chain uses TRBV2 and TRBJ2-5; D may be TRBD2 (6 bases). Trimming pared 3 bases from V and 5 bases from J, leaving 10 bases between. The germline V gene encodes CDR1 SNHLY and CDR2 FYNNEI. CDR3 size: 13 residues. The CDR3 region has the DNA TGTGCCAGCAGTGACGGAGGGTCGGAGACCCAGTACTTC. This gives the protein CASSDGGSETQYF.

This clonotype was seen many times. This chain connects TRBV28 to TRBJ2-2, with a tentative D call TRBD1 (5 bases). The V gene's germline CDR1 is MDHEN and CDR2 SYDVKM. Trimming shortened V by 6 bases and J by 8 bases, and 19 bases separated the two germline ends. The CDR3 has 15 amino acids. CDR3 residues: CASRGAVGPTGELFF. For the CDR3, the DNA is TGTGCCAGCAGGGGCGCCGTGGGGCCAACGGGGGAGCTGTTTTTT.

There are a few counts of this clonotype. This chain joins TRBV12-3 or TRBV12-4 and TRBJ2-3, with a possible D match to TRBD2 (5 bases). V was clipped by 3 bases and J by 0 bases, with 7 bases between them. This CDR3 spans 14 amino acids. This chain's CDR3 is CASSFGISTDTQYF. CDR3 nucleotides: TGTGCCAGCAGTTTCGGGATTAGCACAGATACGCAGTATTTT.

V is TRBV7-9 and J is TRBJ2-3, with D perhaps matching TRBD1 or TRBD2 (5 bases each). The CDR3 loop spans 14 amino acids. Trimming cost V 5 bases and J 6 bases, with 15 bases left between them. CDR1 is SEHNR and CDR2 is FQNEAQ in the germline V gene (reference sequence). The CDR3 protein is CASSTGTALDTQYF. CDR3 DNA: TGTGCCAGCAGCACCGGGACGGCTTTGGATACGCAGTATTTT.